These T cell receptor beta chains were read from a single sample in a study of regulatory T cells in long-lasting Graves disease. From the multiplex PCR reads, TCRdb called clonotypes with MiXCR, one entry per CDR3 protein. This sample has 350,000 to 400,000 distinct CDR3 sequences, with around 15% found just once. The data also belong to a second study, concerning T cells in Graves' hyperthyroidism and ophthalmopathy.

The specimen comprised peripheral blood mononuclear cells (PBMCs), sampled at new diagnosis, from a patient treated with antithyroid drugs. The origin of the receptors is a woman under 30 with Graves disease. CDR3s include the opening cysteine and the closing phenylalanine or tryptophan. A D gene is named only where the DNA matches it firmly. Clone sizes are given selectively: once, few, many, or a class where the clone is expanded.

d_call	v_call	clone_size	j_call	cdr3_nt	cdr3_aa
-	TRBV2	many	TRBJ2-7	TGTGCCAGCAGTGTCCAGGGTTCGGTAGTCCGCTCCTACGAGCAGTACTTC	CASSVQGSVVRSYEQYF
-	TRBV9	-	TRBJ2-1	TGTGCCAGCAGCATCGAATCGGGTTCGGGCAATGAGCAGTTCTTC	CASSIESGSGNEQFF
TRBD1	TRBV5-1	-	TRBJ1-1	TGCGCCAGCAGCTTAGGTACAGGGGTGGGCACTGAAGCTTTCTTT	CASSLGTGVGTEAFF
TRBD2	TRBV4-1	-	TRBJ2-2	TGCGCCAGCAGCCAAGAAAGCGGGAGTTCCGGGGAGCTGTTTTTT	CASSQESGSSGELFF
TRBD1	TRBV14	-	TRBJ1-2	TGTGCCAGCAGGGCCACAGGGGAAGAAGGCTACACCTTC	CASRATGEEGYTF
-	TRBV9	-	TRBJ2-1	TGTGCCAGCAGTTCCGGGAACTTCAATGAGCAGTTCTTC	CASSSGNFNEQFF
-	TRBV6-1	many	TRBJ2-1	TGTGCCAGCAGCCCTAAAGGGGGGGGGGTTATTGGCAATGAGCAGTTCTTC	CASSPKGGGVIGNEQFF
-	TRBV6-1	-	TRBJ2-2	TGTGCCAGCAGAGGTAGTACAGGGTCGGCCGGGGAGCTGTTTTTT	CASRGSTGSAGELFF
-	TRBV5-1	many	TRBJ2-1	TGCGCCAGCTCCTTAAGACAGAGGGACAATGAGCAGTTCTTC	CASSLRQRDNEQFF
TRBD1	TRBV28	many	TRBJ1-2	TGTGCCAGCAGTCAGACAGGGGGCGGTGGCTACACCTTC	CASSQTGGGGYTF
TRBD2	TRBV28	-	TRBJ2-1	TGTGCCGGCAGAGTGGGACTAGCGGGATGGCCCGAGCAGTTCTTC	CAGRVGLAGWPEQFF
-	TRBV5-1	many	TRBJ1-6	TGCGCCAGCAGCTTGGCCATTTCGGGCGGGCAGGGGAATTCACCCCTCCACTTT	CASSLAISGGQGNSPLHF
-	TRBV19	few	TRBJ1-5	TGTGCCAGTAGTAGGTTGCCCCTTAGCAATCAGCCCCAGCATTTT	CASSRLPLSNQPQHF
TRBD2	TRBV5-6	-	TRBJ2-1	TGTGCCAGCAGCTGGTCACTAGCGGGGTTCTACAATGAGCAGTTCTTC	CASSWSLAGFYNEQFF
-	TRBV11-3	many	TRBJ2-3	TGTGCCAGCAGCTTAGTATGGGCAGATACGCAGTATTTT	CASSLVWADTQYF